This TCR beta chain originates from a study of Graves' ophthalmopathy and Graves' hyperthyroidism. Amplification of the TCR beta CDR3 regions used RNA transcripts (as template). RT-PCR in the first round used HTBI primers; a second-round multiplex PCR followed. TCRdb called the multiplex PCR reads again in MiXCR, with one record for every CDR3 protein. Here the sample spans roughly 1.1 million distinct CDR3 sequences, less than 45% being singletons. Pregnancy or lactation, uncontrolled infections and other autoimmune diseases were grounds for excluding patients. Germline V gene sequence: CDR1 SGHVS, CDR2 FQNEAQ. CDR3 length: 15 residues. With V trimmed by 0 bases and J by 2 bases, 4 bases remained unmatched.

Input material: peripheral blood or thyroid tissue (not recorded which). The rearrangement joins TRBV7-8 to TRBJ2-7; the match to TRBD1 covers 7 bases. The clonotype originates from an adult man with Graves' hyperthyroidism. The CDR3 spells CASSLALGTAYEQYF. The CDR3 nucleotides read TGTGCCAGCAGCTTAGCGCTTGGGACAGCCTACGAGCAGTACTTC.